The clone carrying this TCR beta chain turned up a few times. Antigen: not known. The sample originates from a study of T-cell memory formation after mild COVID-19. Study-wide results and limits: Mainly CM and EM harbored the contracting CD4+ clones; mainly EMRA harbored the CD8+ ones. The second-wave clones peaking on day 37 were not confirmed as SARS-CoV-2-specific.

5'RACE primed at constant segments yielded TCR alpha and TCR beta cDNA libraries bearing sample barcodes and UMIs. TCRdb itself ran the 5' RACE reads through MiXCR, one entry per CDR3 protein. The table has a few hundred thousand distinct CDR3 sequences, approximately 15% seen once. This clonotype was sampled from a man younger than 30 who had mild COVID-19 (a few samples of this study predate the infection). Cell type and time point are not known. Sequencing used PBMCs or a T cell subset sorted from them (not recorded which).

This chain's CDR3 is CATSASSGGFRDEQFF. CDR3 in DNA: TGTGCCACCAGTGCCTCTAGCGGGGGGTTTAGGGATGAGCAGTTCTTC. The V call is TRBV24-1, the J call TRBJ2-1, with 11 bases fitting TRBD2. Germline CDR1 is KGHDR and CDR2 is SFDVKD. V gave up 5 bases and J gave up 8 bases; unmatched junction bases: 10. CDR3 size: 16 residues.